Presented here are 16 T cell receptor beta chains from one specimen sequenced in a study of control samples from healthy donors and cancer patients. Data came from immunoSEQ multiplex PCR; TCRdb stores just in-frame clones and leaves some out. The sample has some 58,000 clones, over 75% seen once. The specimen sequenced was PBMCs. The receptors shown here come from a woman aged 55-75 years with lung cancer.

This chain joins TRBV19 and TRBJ1-5; no clear D gene. This CDR3 contains 17 residues. Between the trimmed V and J ends, which lost 5 bases and 0 bases, there was a span of 17 bases. The germline V gene has CDR1 LNHDA and CDR2 SQIVND (reference sequence). CDR3 amino acids: CASSVRTDIFSNQPQHF. The DNA for the CDR3 is TGTGCCAGTAGTGTCCGGACGGATATCTTTAGCAATCAGCCCCAGCATTTT.

The chain links TRBV24-1 to TRBJ2-7; weak D call: TRBD2 (5 bases). This CDR3 comprises 13 residues. Trimming shortened V by 3 bases and J by 5 bases, and 10 bases separated the two germline ends. Germline V gene data show CDR1 as KGHDR and CDR2 as SFDVKD. The CDR3 spells CATSDAPGDEQYF. The DNA of the CDR3 is TGTGCCACCAGTGATGCCCCCGGGGACGAGCAGTACTTC.

V and J are TRBV12-3 or TRBV12-4 and TRBJ1-2; a possible D gene is TRBD1 (6 bases). This CDR3 comprises 13 residues. Trimming removed 3 bases from V and 11 bases from J, with 16 bases in between. This CDR3 reads CASSFSRGWTYTF. Written as DNA, the CDR3 is TGTGCCAGCAGTTTCTCCAGGGGATGGACATACACCTTC.

The chain combines TRBV5-4 with TRBJ2-7, with D possibly matching TRBD1 (6 bases). Looked up from germline, CDR1 is SGHNT and CDR2 is YYREEE (reference sequence). The V end lost 0 bases, the J end lost 3 bases, and 10 bases lay between the germline ends. The CDR3 is 14 amino acids. For the CDR3, the DNA is TGTGCCAGCAGCTTGGGTGGGGGCGTCTACGAGCAGTACTTC. This sequence encodes CASSLGGGVYEQYF.

As to this clone: This sample also contains other DNA sequences that code for the same CDR3. The gene calls are TRBV6-2 or TRBV6-3 and TRBJ1-4; TRBD1 might be the D (6 bases). Germline-derived CDR1 and CDR2 are MNHEY and SVGEGT. Between the trimmed V and J ends, which lost 2 bases and 5 bases, there was a span of 9 bases. The CDR3 runs to 14 residues. CDR3 region: CASSYGTLNEKLFF. Written as DNA, the CDR3 is TGTGCCAGCAGTTACGGGACATTAAATGAAAAACTGTTTTTT.

The chain combines TRBV5-6 with TRBJ1-2; D gene uncertain. This CDR3 spans 12 amino acids. CDR1 and CDR2 (germline): SGHDT, YYEEEE. The germline V and J ends were trimmed by 0 bases and 7 bases, with 7 bases remaining between them. CDR3 nucleotides: TGTGCCAGCAGCTTGGTTGGAGTTGGCTACACCTTC. Translated, it gives CASSLVGVGYTF.

V and J are TRBV27 and TRBJ2-2; tentative D call: TRBD2 (5 bases). This CDR3 contains 17 residues. Germline CDR1 is MNHEY and CDR2 is SMNVEV (reference sequence). V was clipped by 3 bases and J by 0 bases, with 14 bases between them. The DNA for the CDR3 is TGTGCCAGCAGTTTTACGGTTGGGAGTTCGAACACCGGGGAGCTGTTTTTT. It encodes CASSFTVGSSNTGELFF.

The chain recombines TRBV19 with TRBJ2-7, with 10 bases lining up with TRBD1. This CDR3 region has 14 residues. After removal of 2 bases from V and 6 bases from J, the junction contained 4 bases not matched to a gene. Per the germline V gene, CDR1 is LNHDA and CDR2 is SQIVND (reference sequence). CDR3 nucleotide sequence: TGTGCCAGTAGTATAAAGGACAGGGGGGCCGAGCAGTACTTC. Protein product: CASSIKDRGAEQYF.

The V and J genes are TRBV7-3 and TRBJ2-5; D not certain. The CDR3 is made up of 10 amino acids. Germline-derived CDR1 and CDR2 are SGHTA and FQGTGA. V lost 8 bases to trimming and J lost 4 bases, with 5 bases between them. CDR3 bases: TGTGCCAGCGTCAGAGAGACCCAGTACTTC. Translating it yields CASVRETQYF. The complete variable domain, with remaining parts taken from reference TRBV7-3 and TRBJ2-5, reads GAGVSQTPSNKVTEKGKYVELRCDPISGHTALYWYRQSLGQGPEFLIYFQGTGAADDSGLPNDRFFAVRPEGSVSTLKIQRTERGDSAVYLCASVRETQYFGPGTRLLVL.

The rearrangement links TRBV4-1 to TRBJ1-1; a weak D match, TRBD1 (5 bases). Germline lookup yields CDR1 MGHRA and CDR2 YSYEKL. V lost 0 bases and J 3 bases, leaving 8 bases between the germline ends. The CDR3 is 14 residues long. CDR3 residues: CASSQDPGDTEAFF. The CDR3 DNA reads TGCGCCAGCAGCCAAGATCCGGGGGACACTGAAGCTTTCTTT.

The rearrangement links TRBV12-3 or TRBV12-4 to TRBJ2-1; D is unresolved. Deletions cut 8 bases from V and 5 bases from J, with 4 bases between. The CDR3 covers 10 residues. CDR3 DNA sequence: TGTGCCAGCGCACACAATGAGCAGTTCTTC. Residues: CASAHNEQFF.

This clone is a singleton in its sample. This sequence joins TRBV7-9 and TRBJ1-2; D gene unclear. Trimming stripped 5 bases from V and 4 bases from J, with 17 bases between. Germline CDR1 and CDR2: SEHNR and FQNEAQ (reference sequence). The CDR3 is made up of 15 amino acids. The CDR3 spells CASSDPRETTYGYTF. The CDR3 bases are TGTGCCAGCAGCGATCCTCGGGAGACCACCTATGGCTACACCTTC.

The V and J genes are TRBV5-1 and TRBJ1-1, with D possibly being TRBD1 (6 bases). Per germline, CDR1 SGHRS and CDR2 YFSETQ. CDR3 size: 15 residues. The ends were cut back, 4 bases at V and 4 bases at J, with 17 bases in the middle. The CDR3 nucleotides are TGCGCCAGCAGCGTACAACAGGGCTTCAGCACTGAAGCTTTCTTT. Protein: CASSVQQGFSTEAFF.

The chain's CDR3 is CASGSRDRGTEAFF. The CDR3 region has the DNA TGTGCCAGCGGATCCCGGGACAGGGGCACTGAAGCTTTCTTT. This rearrangement joins TRBV2 to TRBJ1-1; 10 bases match TRBD1. CDR3 length: 14 residues. V gave up 8 bases and J gave up 4 bases; unmatched junction bases: 7. Germline V CDR1 and CDR2: SNHLY, FYNNEI.

Concerning this clone: Additional DNA sequences in this sample encode the identical CDR3. The chain employs TRBV2 and TRBJ2-7; D is undetermined. V was pared by 0 bases and J by 7 bases, with 4 bases between. CDR3 length equals 11 residues. Germline CDR1 and CDR2: SNHLY and FYNNEI. CDR3 nucleotides: TGTGCCAGCAGTGAAGCGGGGGAGCAGTACTTC. Translated, it gives CASSEAGEQYF.

The V and J genes are TRBV6-5 and TRBJ2-2, with a weak D call TRBD2 (6 bases). Germline V gene sequence: CDR1 MNHEY, CDR2 SVGAGI. The CDR3 runs to 15 residues. The V end lost 9 bases, the J end lost 4 bases, and 18 bases lay between the germline ends. CDR3 nucleotide sequence: TGTGCCAGTAGCACTTCTTCAGCGGGCACCGGGGAGCTGTTTTTT. It is translated as CASSTSSAGTGELFF.